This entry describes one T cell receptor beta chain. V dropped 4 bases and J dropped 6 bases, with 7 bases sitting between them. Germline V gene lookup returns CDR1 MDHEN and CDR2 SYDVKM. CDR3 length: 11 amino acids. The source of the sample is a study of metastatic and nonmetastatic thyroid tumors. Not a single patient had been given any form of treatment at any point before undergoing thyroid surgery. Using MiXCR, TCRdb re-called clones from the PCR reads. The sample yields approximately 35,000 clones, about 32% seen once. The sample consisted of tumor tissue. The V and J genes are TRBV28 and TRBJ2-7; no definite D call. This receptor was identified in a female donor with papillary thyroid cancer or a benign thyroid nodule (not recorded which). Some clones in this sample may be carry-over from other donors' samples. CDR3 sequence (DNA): TGTGCCAGCAGTTACTACGGCGAGCAGTACTTC. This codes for CASSYYGEQYF.